These T cell receptor beta chains were read from a single sample in a study of blood T cell repertoires in COVID-19. Assay: immunoSEQ multiplex PCR; the TCRdb copy retains only in-frame clones and omits some. The sample consists of about 89,000 clones, 75% to 90% of them appearing once. The sample comprised peripheral blood. Receptor source: a woman of 80 years or more with acute or convalescent COVID-19. The CDR3 runs from the conserved cysteine through the conserved F or W. The order of the fields is D gene, J gene, clone size, V gene, CDR3 protein, CDR3 DNA. D genes are given only for firm matches. The listing skips clone size in some rows; elsewhere it reads once, few, many or a size class.

D gene: .; J gene: TRBJ2-5; clone size: .; V gene: TRBV2; CDR3 protein: CASSPEREETQYF; CDR3 DNA: TGTGCCAGCAGCCCCGAGCGTGAAGAGACCCAGTACTTC
D gene: TRBD1; J gene: TRBJ1-6; clone size: .; V gene: TRBV27; CDR3 protein: CASSFRTGVNSPLHF; CDR3 DNA: TGTGCCAGCAGTTTTCGGACAGGGGTGAATTCACCCCTCCACTTT
D gene: TRBD2; J gene: TRBJ2-1; clone size: .; V gene: TRBV14; CDR3 protein: CASSQEASGGDNEQFF; CDR3 DNA: TGTGCCAGCAGCCAAGAAGCTAGCGGGGGGGACAATGAGCAGTTCTTC
D gene: TRBD1; J gene: TRBJ2-3; clone size: .; V gene: TRBV6-6; CDR3 protein: CATQGQGKGTDTQYF; CDR3 DNA: TGTGCCACCCAGGGACAGGGGAAGGGGACAGATACGCAGTATTTT
D gene: .; J gene: TRBJ2-2; clone size: few; V gene: TRBV30; CDR3 protein: CAWSGLGLRRGELFF; CDR3 DNA: TGTGCCTGGAGTGGCTTAGGACTGAGGAGGGGGGAGCTGTTTTTT
D gene: .; J gene: TRBJ1-2; clone size: .; V gene: TRBV9; CDR3 protein: CASSGTGSHGYTF; CDR3 DNA: TGTGCCAGCAGCGGCACAGGGTCGCATGGCTACACCTTC
D gene: .; J gene: TRBJ2-1; clone size: .; V gene: TRBV7-2; CDR3 protein: CASKQAPMESNEQFF; CDR3 DNA: TGTGCCAGCAAACAGGCGCCAATGGAGTCTAATGAGCAGTTCTTC
D gene: .; J gene: TRBJ1-5; clone size: .; V gene: TRBV27; CDR3 protein: CASSPGFSQPQHF; CDR3 DNA: TGTGCCAGCAGTCCGGGATTCTCTCAGCCCCAGCATTTT
D gene: TRBD2; J gene: TRBJ2-3; clone size: .; V gene: TRBV28; CDR3 protein: CASSLRTSGMEYTDTQYF; CDR3 DNA: TGTGCCAGCAGTTTACGGACTAGCGGGATGGAGTACACAGATACGCAGTATTTT
D gene: .; J gene: TRBJ2-5; clone size: .; V gene: TRBV3-1/TRBV3-2; CDR3 protein: CASSQDRGGSGQETQYF; CDR3 DNA: TGTGCCAGCAGCCAAGATAGGGGAGGAAGCGGACAAGAGACCCAGTACTTC
D gene: .; J gene: TRBJ1-5; clone size: .; V gene: TRBV2; CDR3 protein: CASSEGRGGNQPQHF; CDR3 DNA: TGTGCCAGCAGTGAGGGGAGGGGAGGCAATCAGCCCCAGCATTTT
D gene: .; J gene: TRBJ2-4; clone size: .; V gene: TRBV11-2; CDR3 protein: CASSSIVQGELAKNIQYF; CDR3 DNA: TGTGCCAGCAGCTCCATTGTTCAGGGCGAACTAGCCAAAAACATTCAGTACTTC
D gene: .; J gene: TRBJ1-1; clone size: .; V gene: TRBV5-1; CDR3 protein: CASSLARASLDTEAFF; CDR3 DNA: TGCGCCAGCAGCTTGGCGAGGGCCTCTTTGGACACTGAAGCTTTCTTT
D gene: .; J gene: TRBJ1-2; clone size: .; V gene: TRBV18; CDR3 protein: CASSPFGLLVDGYTF; CDR3 DNA: TGTGCCAGCTCACCTTTTGGACTCCTCGTGGATGGCTACACCTTC
D gene: TRBD1; J gene: TRBJ2-3; clone size: .; V gene: TRBV10-1; CDR3 protein: CASSDPGQGTDTQYF; CDR3 DNA: TGCGCCAGCAGTGACCCGGGACAGGGGACGGATACGCAGTATTTT
D gene: TRBD1; J gene: TRBJ2-1; clone size: .; V gene: TRBV3-1/TRBV3-2; CDR3 protein: CASSQYDRGVYNEQFF; CDR3 DNA: TGTGCCAGCAGCCAATACGACAGGGGGGTCTACAATGAGCAGTTCTTC
D gene: .; J gene: TRBJ2-7; clone size: many; V gene: TRBV19; CDR3 protein: CASSITGSYEQYF; CDR3 DNA: TGTGCCAGTAGCATCACGGGGTCCTACGAGCAGTACTTC
D gene: .; J gene: TRBJ1-5; clone size: .; V gene: TRBV6-5; CDR3 protein: CASGGERNNQPQHF; CDR3 DNA: TGTGCCAGCGGAGGGGAGCGAAACAATCAGCCCCAGCATTTT
D gene: .; J gene: TRBJ1-1; clone size: .; V gene: TRBV15; CDR3 protein: CATSRDVGDNVGTEAFF; CDR3 DNA: TGTGCCACCAGCAGAGATGTTGGGGACAATGTGGGCACTGAAGCTTTCTTT
D gene: TRBD1; J gene: TRBJ2-7; clone size: .; V gene: TRBV27; CDR3 protein: CASTGTGTAYEQYF; CDR3 DNA: TGTGCCAGTACCGGGACAGGGACTGCCTACGAGCAGTACTTC
D gene: .; J gene: TRBJ1-1; clone size: .; V gene: TRBV3-1/TRBV3-2; CDR3 protein: CASSRRTSHPEAFF; CDR3 DNA: TGTGCCAGCAGCCGAAGGACATCCCACCCTGAAGCTTTCTTT
D gene: .; J gene: TRBJ1-6; clone size: .; V gene: TRBV9; CDR3 protein: CASSTDVSSYNSPLHF; CDR3 DNA: TGTGCCAGCAGCACAGATGTTAGCTCCTATAATTCACCCCTCCACTTT
D gene: .; J gene: TRBJ2-1; clone size: .; V gene: TRBV5-1; CDR3 protein: CASSRGGTANYNEQFF; CDR3 DNA: TGCGCCAGCAGCCGGGGCGGGACAGCAAACTACAATGAGCAGTTCTTC
D gene: .; J gene: TRBJ2-3; clone size: .; V gene: TRBV5-1; CDR3 protein: CASSSQGPSTDTQYF; CDR3 DNA: TGCGCCAGCAGCTCACAGGGTCCTAGCACAGATACGCAGTATTTT
D gene: .; J gene: TRBJ1-2; clone size: once; V gene: TRBV6-5; CDR3 protein: CASFKSPANYGYTF; CDR3 DNA: TGTGCCAGCTTTAAGTCCCCAGCTAACTATGGCTACACCTTC
D gene: TRBD2; J gene: TRBJ2-3; clone size: .; V gene: TRBV5-6; CDR3 protein: CASTRLAGGVDTQYF; CDR3 DNA: TGTGCCAGCACGAGGCTAGCGGGAGGTGTAGATACGCAGTATTTT
D gene: TRBD1; J gene: TRBJ1-2; clone size: few; V gene: TRBV6-1; CDR3 protein: CASSEGQGANYGYTF; CDR3 DNA: TGTGCCAGCAGTGAAGGGCAGGGGGCGAACTATGGCTACACCTTC
D gene: .; J gene: TRBJ2-2; clone size: .; V gene: TRBV7-6; CDR3 protein: CASSPRVSGNTGELFF; CDR3 DNA: TGTGCCAGCAGCCCCCGAGTTAGCGGGAACACCGGGGAGCTGTTTTTT
D gene: .; J gene: TRBJ1-2; clone size: .; V gene: TRBV6-5; CDR3 protein: CASSKTGTSYGYTF; CDR3 DNA: TGTGCCAGCAGTAAAACAGGGACTAGCTATGGCTACACCTTC
D gene: .; J gene: TRBJ2-3; clone size: .; V gene: TRBV6-1; CDR3 protein: CASSVGGVGGTDTQYF; CDR3 DNA: TGTGCCAGCAGTGTGGGCGGGGTGGGGGGCACAGATACGCAGTATTTT
D gene: TRBD2; J gene: TRBJ2-3; clone size: .; V gene: TRBV7-6; CDR3 protein: CASGKRGGPDTQYF; CDR3 DNA: TGTGCCAGCGGAAAGCGGGGAGGCCCAGATACGCAGTATTTT
D gene: TRBD1; J gene: TRBJ2-7; clone size: .; V gene: TRBV4-2; CDR3 protein: CASSQARDRGSYEQYF; CDR3 DNA: TGTGCCAGCAGCCAAGCTCGGGACAGGGGGTCCTACGAGCAGTACTTC
D gene: TRBD2; J gene: TRBJ2-7; clone size: .; V gene: TRBV7-8; CDR3 protein: CASSLVSTPGLAGISSYEQYF; CDR3 DNA: TGTGCCAGCAGCTTAGTTTCCACCCCGGGACTAGCGGGGATCAGCTCCTACGAGCAGTACTTC
D gene: .; J gene: TRBJ2-1; clone size: few; V gene: TRBV7-9; CDR3 protein: CASSLSVNEQFF; CDR3 DNA: TGTGCCAGCAGCTTATCCGTAAATGAGCAGTTCTTC
D gene: TRBD1; J gene: TRBJ1-1; clone size: .; V gene: TRBV5-1; CDR3 protein: CASSTGQGAVLNTEAFF; CDR3 DNA: TGCGCCAGCAGCACCGGACAGGGGGCGGTTTTGAACACTGAAGCTTTCTTT
D gene: TRBD1; J gene: TRBJ1-2; clone size: few; V gene: TRBV18; CDR3 protein: CASSRPSSGQHYGYTF; CDR3 DNA: TGTGCCAGCTCACGACCGTCGTCGGGACAGCACTATGGCTACACCTTC
D gene: .; J gene: TRBJ1-5; clone size: once; V gene: TRBV6-2/TRBV6-3; CDR3 protein: CASSYSDRSNQPQHF; CDR3 DNA: TGTGCCAGCAGTTACTCGGACAGAAGCAATCAGCCCCAGCATTTT
D gene: TRBD1; J gene: TRBJ1-5; clone size: .; V gene: TRBV7-2; CDR3 protein: CASSLRTGGIQPQHF; CDR3 DNA: TGTGCCAGCAGCTTAAGGACAGGGGGCATTCAGCCCCAGCATTTT
D gene: .; J gene: TRBJ2-7; clone size: .; V gene: TRBV5-1; CDR3 protein: CASQGGSGEQYF; CDR3 DNA: TGCGCCAGCCAGGGGGGCTCCGGCGAGCAGTACTTC
D gene: .; J gene: TRBJ1-1; clone size: .; V gene: TRBV5-1; CDR3 protein: CASSLVAGGNTEAFF; CDR3 DNA: TGCGCCAGCAGCTTGGTGGCGGGGGGGAACACTGAAGCTTTCTTT
D gene: .; J gene: TRBJ1-2; clone size: once; V gene: TRBV6-5; CDR3 protein: CASTQGLNYGYTF; CDR3 DNA: TGTGCCAGCACCCAGGGCCTTAACTATGGCTACACCTTC
D gene: .; J gene: TRBJ2-2; clone size: .; V gene: TRBV28; CDR3 protein: CASSSPVDTGELFF; CDR3 DNA: TGTGCCAGCAGTTCCCCCGTTGACACCGGGGAGCTGTTTTTT
D gene: .; J gene: TRBJ2-1; clone size: .; V gene: TRBV25-1; CDR3 protein: CASITHISGYNEQFF; CDR3 DNA: TGTGCCAGCATCACTCACATCTCAGGCTACAATGAGCAGTTCTTC
D gene: .; J gene: TRBJ1-1; clone size: few; V gene: TRBV11-2; CDR3 protein: CASSLVIRGDTEAFF; CDR3 DNA: TGTGCCAGCAGCTTGGTCATCCGGGGGGACACTGAAGCTTTCTTT
D gene: .; J gene: TRBJ1-3; clone size: .; V gene: TRBV5-5; CDR3 protein: CASSLEGQFRPVRGNTIYF; CDR3 DNA: TGTGCCAGCAGCTTGGAGGGGCAGTTCCGCCCGGTAAGAGGAAACACCATATATTTT
D gene: .; J gene: TRBJ2-5; clone size: .; V gene: TRBV2; CDR3 protein: CASKYVGGPQYF; CDR3 DNA: TGTGCCAGCAAATATGTAGGCGGCCCGCAGTACTTC
D gene: TRBD1; J gene: TRBJ2-7; clone size: .; V gene: TRBV30; CDR3 protein: CAWTDRGSYEQYF; CDR3 DNA: TGTGCCTGGACGGACAGGGGCTCCTACGAGCAGTACTTC
D gene: TRBD1; J gene: TRBJ1-2; clone size: .; V gene: TRBV7-3; CDR3 protein: CASSSGQGSGYTF; CDR3 DNA: TGTGCCAGCAGCTCCGGACAGGGGTCTGGCTACACCTTC
D gene: TRBD2; J gene: TRBJ2-5; clone size: .; V gene: TRBV9; CDR3 protein: CASSVGLAGGQETQYF; CDR3 DNA: TGTGCCAGCAGCGTAGGTCTAGCGGGGGGGCAAGAGACCCAGTACTTC
D gene: .; J gene: TRBJ2-5; clone size: .; V gene: TRBV29-1; CDR3 protein: CSVGAGTQYF; CDR3 DNA: TGCAGCGTGGGAGCAGGAACCCAGTACTTC
D gene: .; J gene: TRBJ1-3; clone size: .; V gene: TRBV3-1/TRBV3-2; CDR3 protein: CASSQKGYTIYF; CDR3 DNA: TGTGCCAGCAGTCAAAAGGGGTACACCATATATTTT
D gene: TRBD1; J gene: TRBJ2-7; clone size: large; V gene: TRBV4-1; CDR3 protein: CASSPGQGGDYEQYF; CDR3 DNA: TGCGCCAGCAGCCCCGGACAGGGAGGAGACTACGAGCAGTACTTC
D gene: .; J gene: TRBJ2-7; clone size: .; V gene: TRBV9; CDR3 protein: CASSVGEVASTYEQYF; CDR3 DNA: TGTGCCAGCAGCGTAGGGGAGGTGGCTAGCACCTACGAGCAGTACTTC
D gene: TRBD1; J gene: TRBJ1-6; clone size: .; V gene: TRBV5-1; CDR3 protein: CASSQDRGSYNSPLHF; CDR3 DNA: TGCGCCAGCAGCCAGGACAGGGGATCCTATAATTCACCCCTCCACTTT
D gene: TRBD1; J gene: TRBJ1-1; clone size: .; V gene: TRBV12-5; CDR3 protein: CASGLGTGHPWIF; CDR3 DNA: TGTGCTAGTGGTTTGGGGACAGGCCACCCATGGATCTTT